What follows describes a single T cell receptor beta chain. The antigen remains unidentified. Target depth was 1 in 200,000 to 1 in 1 million T cells, about 10x per clonotype. Data came from immunoSEQ multiplex PCR; TCRdb stores just in-frame clones and leaves some out. This table holds roughly 63,000 clones, around 52% found once. The data originate from a study of cytotoxic CD8 clonotypes in ibrutinib-treated CLL. Regarding the study as a whole: Researchers report that baseline clonality outpaced age-matched healthy donors and tracked circulating CD8+ T-cell counts.

The source material was PBMCs, sampled after 12 months of ibrutinib treatment. The source of this sequence is a human donor with chronic lymphocytic leukemia.

The CDR3 nucleotides are TGTGCCTGGAGTGTACAAGGGGACTATGGCTACACCTTC. This encodes CAWSVQGDYGYTF. The chain carries TRBV30 and TRBJ1-2, with D possibly being TRBD1 (5 bases). CDR1 is GTSNPN and CDR2 is SVGIG in the germline V gene (reference sequence). V gave up 0 bases and J gave up 3 bases, with 8 bases separating them. There are 13 residues in the CDR3.